This T cell receptor beta chain was retrieved from a study of vaccination and CD4 T cells after COVID-19. The wider study: Each person enrolled got two BNT162b2 or mRNA-1273 vaccine doses.

Sequenced with the Oncomine TCR Beta short-read assay was DNA taken from cultured CD4+ T cells. TCRdb fed the PCR reads into MiXCR, producing one record per CDR3 protein. Of 8,500 to 13,000 distinct CDR3 sequences listed, roughly 40% were seen once; the top ten hold 11%. Trimming shortened V by 5 bases and J by 6 bases, and 17 bases separated the two germline ends. CDR3 length: 13 residues. Germline loops: CDR1 DFQATT, CDR2 SNEGSKA (reference sequence). Treatment described: roughly 11-day PBMC culture with coronavirus spike peptide pools or control peptides (ViraFEST assay). With regard to this clonotype: No antigen is known for it.

The sequences come from CD4+ T cells from blood, cultured in vitro, collected after SARS-CoV-2 vaccination. This clonotype originated in a human donor who had recovered from COVID-19. This chain connects TRBV20-1 to TRBJ2-7; TRBD2 is a possible D gene (6 bases). Here the CDR3 DNA reads TGCAGTGCTCACCGGGACTCTGGACGCGAGCAGTACTTC. Amino acids: CSAHRDSGREQYF.